The next 31 T cell receptor beta chains were all read from a single sample in a study of blood T cell repertoires in COVID-19. Data came from immunoSEQ multiplex PCR; TCRdb stores just in-frame clones and leaves some out. The repertoire includes under 350,000 clones, roughly 89% of them detected once, and about 2% sits in the top ten. Specimen: PBMCs or T cells enriched from blood (not recorded which). Receptors were obtained from a woman aged 55-70 years who had recovered from COVID-19.

The CDR3 region is CATSDIGQGNTGELFF. As DNA, the CDR3 is TGTGCCACCAGTGATATAGGACAGGGGAACACCGGGGAGCTGTTTTTT. The rearrangement joins TRBV24-1 to TRBJ2-2, with TRBD1 identical over 8 bases. The junction had 3 bases not matched to a gene; V was cut back by 3 bases and J by 1 base. Germline V lookup: CDR1 KGHDR, CDR2 SFDVKD. This CDR3 region has 16 residues.

V gene TRBV12-3 or TRBV12-4 combines with J gene TRBJ2-2; D gene uncertain. There are 11 residues in the CDR3. Trimming cost V 8 bases and J 2 bases, with 3 bases left between them. CDR3 coding DNA: TGTGCCAGCGTAAACACCGGGGAGCTGTTTTTT. This gives the protein CASVNTGELFF.

V gene TRBV19 combines with J gene TRBJ1-1; D might be TRBD1 (5 bases). V was trimmed by 2 bases and J by 1 base, leaving 11 bases between them. The CDR3 covers 15 residues. Germline loops: CDR1 LNHDA, CDR2 SQIVND (reference sequence). CDR3 sequence: CASSIPPGPNTEAFF. The CDR3 DNA is TGTGCCAGTAGTATACCCCCAGGGCCGAACACTGAAGCTTTCTTT.

This clone showed up just a few times. The V gene is TRBV4-2, the J gene TRBJ1-1; D uncertain. Trimming left V 1 base short and J 5 bases short, with 11 bases between. The CDR3 covers 14 residues. The germline CDR1 and CDR2 sequences are LGHNA and YNFKEQ. This CDR3 is CASSQAGVGTEAFF. For the CDR3, the DNA is TGTGCCAGCAGCCAAGCCGGGGTGGGGACTGAAGCTTTCTTT.

This chain connects TRBV9 to TRBJ2-1; 16 bases line up with TRBD2. Per the germline V gene, CDR1 is SGDLS and CDR2 is YYNGEE. Unmatched junction bases numbered 9, after V lost 2 bases and J lost 7 bases. The CDR3 is 18 amino acids. CDR3 protein: CASSVSGTSGGAQNEQFF. In nucleotides, the CDR3 is TGTGCCAGCAGCGTCTCCGGGACTAGCGGGGGGGCCCAGAATGAGCAGTTCTTC.

The chain has TRBV4-2 and TRBJ2-3, with D maybe TRBD2 (5 bases). The ends were cut back, 0 bases at V and 4 bases at J, with 14 bases in the middle. The CDR3 has 16 amino acids. Germline values: CDR1 LGHNA, CDR2 YNFKEQ. The CDR3 sequence is CASSQDVESGSDTQYF. In nucleotides, the CDR3 is TGTGCCAGCAGCCAAGATGTCGAATCGGGGTCAGATACGCAGTATTTT.

The chain couples TRBV2 to TRBJ1-2, with D maybe TRBD1 (5 bases). The CDR3 is 13 residues long. V was cut by 4 bases and J by 3 bases, with 9 bases left in between. CDR1 is SNHLY, CDR2 FYNNEI, per germline. CDR3 nucleotide sequence: TGTGCCAGCAGTGGACAGATATACTATGGCTACACCTTC. Translated, it gives CASSGQIYYGYTF. Complete variable domain (other parts from reference TRBV2 and TRBJ1-2): EPEVTQTPSHQVTQMGQEVILRCVPISNHLYFYWYRQILGQKVEFLVSFYNNEISEKSEIFDDQFSVERPDGSNFTLKIRSTKLEDSAMYFCASSGQIYYGYTFGSGTRLTVV.

This clone was picked up a small number of times. V gene TRBV7-8 combines with J gene TRBJ2-7, with 8 nucleotides matching TRBD1. V dropped 1 base and J dropped 4; count of bases not matched to a gene: 3. The CDR3 is 14 residues long. CDR1 is SGHVS, CDR2 FQNEAQ, per germline. CDR3 sequence: CASSLGQGAYEQYF. The CDR3 DNA reads TGTGCCAGCAGCTTAGGCCAGGGGGCATACGAGCAGTACTTC.

The chain has TRBV29-1 and TRBJ2-6; D not certain. The germline V gene encodes CDR1 SQVTM and CDR2 ANQGSEA. The CDR3 contains 14 residues. The V and J ends lost 2 bases and 0 bases respectively, with 5 bases between them. The CDR3 spells CSVETSSGANVLTF. DNA of the CDR3: TGCAGCGTTGAAACGAGCTCTGGGGCCAACGTCCTGACTTTC.

This chain links TRBV3-1 (or the pseudogene TRBV3-2) with TRBJ2-2, with 7 bases matching TRBD2. The trim removed 5 bases at V and 6 bases at J, leaving 6 bases unmatched. CDR1 is LGHDT and CDR2 is YNNKEL in the germline V gene (reference sequence). This CDR3 comprises 14 residues. For the CDR3, the DNA is TGTGCCAGCAGCTCCGGGACTACCCCCGGGGAGCTGTTTTTT. It specifies CASSSGTTPGELFF.

The table lists this clone with a count of one. The J gene is TRBJ2-7, the V gene TRBV18; 7 bases are a match to TRBD2. The ends lost 3 bases at V and 3 bases at J; junction bases unmatched: 2. The CDR3 runs to 13 residues. Germline values: CDR1 KGHSH, CDR2 LQKENI. The CDR3 region has the DNA TGTGCCAGCTCACCCAGGGAGGGCTACGAGCAGTACTTC. Its translation: CASSPREGYEQYF.

V and J are TRBV9 and TRBJ2-3; a possible D gene is TRBD2 (6 bases). The CDR3 covers 16 residues. CDR1 and CDR2 from the germline V gene are SGDLS and YYNGEE. V was trimmed by 3 bases and J by 5 bases, leaving 19 bases between them. The chain's CDR3 is CASSGRSGFVGDTQYF. CDR3 DNA: TGTGCCAGCAGCGGACGGAGCGGGTTTGTTGGAGATACGCAGTATTTT.

The rearrangement links TRBV2 to TRBJ2-2, with 7 bases identical to TRBD2. Germline lookup yields CDR1 SNHLY and CDR2 FYNNEI. The CDR3 consists of 13 residues. Germline trimming cut 8 bases from V and 4 bases from J; bases unmatched to any gene: 4. The CDR3 protein is CASAGDGTGELFF. The CDR3, as DNA: TGTGCCAGCGCGGGGGATGGCACCGGGGAGCTGTTTTTT. Drawing the rest from reference TRBV2 and TRBJ2-2, the complete variable domain is EPEVTQTPSHQVTQMGQEVILRCVPISNHLYFYWYRQILGQKVEFLVSFYNNEISEKSEIFDDQFSVERPDGSNFTLKIRSTKLEDSAMYFCASAGDGTGELFFGEGSRLTVL.

The rearrangement joins TRBV7-9 to TRBJ1-2; no clear D gene. The V gene lost 3 bases and the J gene lost 8 bases, with 10 bases spanning the gap. The CDR3 loop spans 12 amino acids. Germline V CDR1 and CDR2: SEHNR, FQNEAQ (reference sequence). CDR3 sequence reads: CASSFGSDGYTF. The CDR3 nucleotides are TGTGCCAGCAGCTTTGGGAGCGACGGCTACACCTTC.

V is TRBV6-5 and J is TRBJ2-5; no clear D gene. Germline-derived CDR1 and CDR2 are MNHEY and SVGAGI. Deletions cut 8 bases from V and 2 bases from J, with 9 bases between. The CDR3 length is 12 residues. The CDR3: CASGPEQETQYF. The CDR3 DNA follows: TGTGCCAGCGGGCCTGAACAAGAGACCCAGTACTTC.

This clone was found a few times. This chain connects TRBV28 to TRBJ1-4; 9 nucleotides match TRBD1. With V trimmed by 5 bases and J by 8 bases, 9 bases remained unmatched. Germline V gene lookup returns CDR1 MDHEN and CDR2 SYDVKM. The CDR3 is 15 amino acids. CDR3: CASSTPSGTGEKLFF. The CDR3 nucleotides read TGTGCCAGCAGTACCCCCTCCGGGACAGGGGAAAAACTGTTTTTT.

CDR3 in DNA: TGTGCCAGCAGCTTCACAGGGGGCTCACCCCTCCACTTT. Its protein product is CASSFTGGSPLHF. The chain recombines TRBV7-8 with TRBJ1-6, with 9 bases aligning to TRBD1. The ends lost 3 bases at V and 10 bases at J; junction bases unmatched: 1. This CDR3 contains 13 residues. Germline values: CDR1 SGHVS, CDR2 FQNEAQ.

The V call is TRBV7-3, the J call TRBJ2-1; tentative D call: TRBD2 (5 bases). CDR1 and CDR2 (germline): SGHTA, FQGTGA. Between the trimmed V and J ends, which lost 5 bases and 5 bases, there was a span of 16 bases. The CDR3 spans 15 residues. The CDR3: CASSLSGLLNNEQFF. CDR3 nucleotide sequence: TGTGCCAGCAGCCTAAGCGGCCTCTTGAACAATGAGCAGTTCTTC.

The chain combines TRBV9 with TRBJ2-1; D perhaps matches TRBD2 (5 bases). Germline CDR1 reads SGDLS; CDR2 reads YYNGEE. Trimming removed 1 base at V and 10 bases at J, with 12 bases between. This CDR3 is 13 amino acids long. The CDR3: CASSVTPDSEQFF. DNA for the CDR3: TGTGCCAGCAGCGTAACCCCGGACTCGGAGCAGTTCTTC.

The genes are TRBV5-4 and TRBJ1-2, with 8 nucleotides matching TRBD1. Germline values: CDR1 SGHNT, CDR2 YYREEE (reference sequence). This CDR3 contains 14 residues. Trimming took 1 base from V and 3 from J; bases not matched to a gene: 2. DNA of the CDR3: TGTGCCAGCAGCTTGAACAGGGGGGACTATGGCTACACCTTC. Translating gives CASSLNRGDYGYTF.

The chain joins TRBV7-3 to TRBJ2-7; a weak D match, TRBD1 (6 bases). From germline, CDR1 is SGHTA and CDR2 FQGTGA. V was pared by 5 bases and J by 7 bases, with 21 bases between. The CDR3 is made up of 15 amino acids. The CDR3 is CASSQGMGALGEQYF. CDR3 coding DNA: TGTGCCAGCAGCCAAGGGATGGGGGCCCTGGGTGAGCAGTACTTC. The complete variable domain, with remaining parts taken from reference TRBV7-3 and TRBJ2-7, reads GAGVSQTPSNKVTEKGKYVELRCDPISGHTALYWYRQSLGQGPEFLIYFQGTGAADDSGLPNDRFFAVRPEGSVSTLKIQRTERGDSAVYLCASSQGMGALGEQYFGPGTRLTVT.

The gene calls are TRBV28 and TRBJ2-6; D ambiguous. Trimming took 6 bases from V and 2 from J, leaving 5 bases between them. The CDR3 is made up of 13 amino acids. CDR1 is MDHEN, CDR2 SYDVKM, per germline. CDR3: CASRSPGANVLTF. The CDR3, as DNA: TGTGCCAGCAGAAGCCCTGGGGCCAACGTCCTGACTTTC.

This chain connects TRBV2 to TRBJ2-3; 9 bases align to TRBD1. The CDR3 is made up of 15 amino acids. Per germline, CDR1 SNHLY and CDR2 FYNNEI. V shed 7 bases, J shed 1 base, and the junction held 6 bases outside the gene matches. CDR3 sequence reads: CASTFRTGGTDTQYF. The CDR3 bases are TGTGCCAGCACCTTCAGGACAGGGGGCACAGATACGCAGTATTTT.

V and J are TRBV27 and TRBJ2-3, with unresolved D. The CDR3 loop spans 13 amino acids. V was clipped by 1 base and J by 2 bases, with 4 bases between them. CDR1 MNHEY and CDR2 SMNVEV come from the germline V gene (reference sequence). The CDR3 bases are TGTGCCAGCAGTTTATACAACACAGATACGCAGTATTTT. Translated: CASSLYNTDTQYF.

The rearrangement links TRBV11-2 to TRBJ1-6; D perhaps matches TRBD1 (6 bases). The CDR3 covers 15 residues. Germline V gene lookup returns CDR1 SGHAT and CDR2 FQNNGV. Trimming removed 5 bases at V and 6 bases at J, with 14 bases between. The CDR3 coding sequence is TGTGCCAGCAGCCCCGAACGACAGGTTAATTCACCCCTCCACTTT. Protein sequence: CASSPERQVNSPLHF.

This chain links TRBV5-4 with TRBJ1-1; TRBD1 might be the D (6 bases). This CDR3 spans 13 amino acids. Germline V CDR1 and CDR2: SGHNT, YYREEE (reference sequence). V was trimmed by 4 bases and J by 5 bases, leaving 12 bases between them. DNA of the CDR3: TGTGCCAGCAGCCGGGGGGGCAGGACTGAAGCTTTCTTT. Translation: CASSRGGRTEAFF. Full variable domain (missing parts from reference TRBV5-4 and TRBJ1-1): ETGVTQSPTHLIKTRGQQVTLRCSSQSGHNTVSWYQQALGQGPQFIFQYYREEENGRGNFPPRFSGLQFPNYSSELNVNALELDDSALYLCASSRGGRTEAFFGQGTRLTVV.

The chain combines TRBV30 with TRBJ2-1, with D possibly being TRBD1 (5 bases). The CDR3 has 13 residues. Trimming took 8 bases from V and 5 from J, leaving 16 bases between them. Germline V gives CDR1 GTSNPN, CDR2 SVGIG (reference sequence). The CDR3 region is CAGAQGAHNEQFF. In DNA, the CDR3 is TGTGCCGGGGCTCAAGGGGCCCACAATGAGCAGTTCTTC.

The chain is built from TRBV19 and TRBJ2-1; 15 bases fit TRBD2. J gave up 6 bases and V 4 bases, and 7 bases lay outside the gene matches. This CDR3 region has 17 residues. Germline V gene data show CDR1 as LNHDA and CDR2 as SQIVND (reference sequence). CDR3 in DNA: TGTGCCAGTAGTACCTATTGGACTAGCGGGAGGGTCAATGAGCAGTTCTTC. As protein: CASSTYWTSGRVNEQFF.

This clone has just one count. The chain couples TRBV19 to TRBJ2-5; TRBD2 matches 8 bases. Germline V gene lookup returns CDR1 LNHDA and CDR2 SQIVND (reference sequence). The trim removed 3 bases at V and 1 base at J, leaving 4 bases unmatched. CDR3 length equals 15 residues. As DNA, the CDR3 is TGTGCCAGTAGTATTCGGGAGGGTCCCCAAGAGACCCAGTACTTC. It yields the protein CASSIREGPQETQYF.

A single count supports this clone. CDR3 region: CSVASGVRTDTQYF. The CDR3 DNA reads TGCAGCGTTGCTAGCGGGGTACGCACAGATACGCAGTATTTT. This sequence joins TRBV29-1 and TRBJ2-3, with TRBD2 identical over 9 bases. Germline V CDR1 and CDR2: SQVTM, ANQGSEA. The CDR3 extends over 14 amino acids. J was trimmed by 1 base and V by 4 bases; bases with no gene match: 3.

This chain joins TRBV11-3 and TRBJ2-1; D perhaps matches TRBD1 (6 bases). Deletions cut 1 base from V and 10 bases from J, with 17 bases between. In germline, CDR1 is SGHNT, CDR2 YENEEA. This CDR3 contains 15 residues. The CDR3, as DNA: TGTGCCAGCAGCTTAGGGACAGTTGAAGGAAACGAGCAGTTCTTC. Its protein product is CASSLGTVEGNEQFF.